A selection of T cell receptor beta chains follows, all from one sample in a study of T cell responses to AZD1222 COVID-19 vaccine. Some clones are missing from TCRdb's copy, which holds only in-frame ones; the method was immunoSEQ multiplex PCR. The data contain 90,000 to 120,000 clones, 90% to 95% of them singletons. The input for sequencing was peripheral blood, taken 28 days after the second AZD1222 dose. The receptors derive from an adult who received the AZD1222 COVID-19 vaccine. Both conserved end residues are part of each CDR3. D genes are given only for firm matches. Only some rows state a clone size, as once, few, many or a class for expanded clones.

size: -; V: TRBV14; D: -; J: TRBJ2-1; length: 14; CDR3: CASSPRRAASEQFF; DNA: TGTGCCAGCAGCCCGAGGAGGGCGGCGAGTGAGCAGTTCTTC
size: -; V: TRBV10-1; D: -; J: TRBJ2-5; length: 14; CDR3: CASSTGHSSETQYF; DNA: TGCGCCAGCAGTACGGGACACTCAAGTGAGACCCAGTACTTC
size: -; V: TRBV27; D: -; J: TRBJ1-6; length: 14; CDR3: CASSLSRYRSPLHF; DNA: TGTGCCAGCAGTTTATCGAGGTATCGTTCACCCCTCCACTTT
size: -; V: TRBV12-5; D: -; J: TRBJ1-3; length: 17; CDR3: CASGKPQDRNSGNTIYF; DNA: TGTGCTAGTGGTAAACCCCAGGACCGCAATTCTGGAAACACCATATATTTT
size: few; V: TRBV12-3/TRBV12-4; D: -; J: TRBJ1-6; length: 12; CDR3: CASGKMGGPLHF; DNA: TGTGCCAGCGGTAAAATGGGCGGACCCCTCCACTTT
size: -; V: TRBV5-1; D: -; J: TRBJ1-1; length: 13; CDR3: CASSLDGATEAFF; DNA: TGCGCCAGCAGCCTCGATGGGGCCACTGAAGCTTTCTTT
size: -; V: TRBV13; D: -; J: TRBJ2-6; length: 16; CDR3: CASSSGAYAGANVLTF; DNA: TGTGCCAGCAGCTCCGGGGCTTACGCTGGGGCCAACGTCCTGACTTTC
size: -; V: TRBV7-9; D: -; J: TRBJ2-4; length: 17; CDR3: CASTRLGPQQGGNIQYF; DNA: TGTGCCAGCACCCGTTTAGGCCCCCAACAGGGCGGAAACATTCAGTACTTC
size: once; V: TRBV15; D: TRBD1; J: TRBJ1-2; length: 17; CDR3: CATSRDRTGGPSSGYTF; DNA: TGTGCCACCAGCAGAGATAGGACAGGGGGCCCTTCCAGCGGCTACACCTTC
size: -; V: TRBV28; D: TRBD2; J: TRBJ2-3; length: 18; CDR3: CASSSTTLAGAPRDTQYF; DNA: TGTGCCAGCAGTTCTACGACTCTAGCGGGGGCACCGAGGGATACGCAGTATTTT
size: -; V: TRBV6-2/TRBV6-3; D: -; J: TRBJ2-7; length: 17; CDR3: CASSYRIRVESSYEQYF; DNA: TGTGCCAGCAGTTACAGAATTCGCGTGGAGAGCTCCTACGAGCAGTACTTC
size: -; V: TRBV18; D: -; J: TRBJ1-6; length: 13; CDR3: CASSPGRESPLHF; DNA: TGTGCCAGCTCACCGGGCAGGGAGTCACCCCTCCACTTT
size: -; V: TRBV5-4; D: -; J: TRBJ2-1; length: 16; CDR3: CASSRTGTRSYNEQFF; DNA: TGTGCCAGCAGCCGGACCGGGACTCGCTCCTACAATGAGCAGTTCTTC
size: once; V: TRBV11-2; D: TRBD2; J: TRBJ2-3; length: 16; CDR3: CASSLRSGGAKDTQYF; DNA: TGTGCCAGCAGCTTGCGGAGCGGGGGGGCTAAAGATACGCAGTATTTT
size: -; V: TRBV5-5; D: -; J: TRBJ1-4; length: 15; CDR3: CASSLTWGNNEKLFF; DNA: TGTGCCAGCAGCTTGACTTGGGGAAATAATGAAAAACTGTTTTTT
size: -; V: TRBV2; D: TRBD1; J: TRBJ1-2; length: 16; CDR3: CASSEDRLTQDYGYTF; DNA: TGTGCCAGCAGTGAGGACAGGTTAACCCAGGACTATGGCTACACCTTC
size: -; V: TRBV6-5; D: -; J: TRBJ1-4; length: 14; CDR3: CASAPQRFNEKLFF; DNA: TGTGCCAGCGCTCCCCAGAGGTTCAATGAAAAACTGTTTTTT